One sample yielded the 2 T cell receptor beta chains listed below, sequenced in a study of Tregs in tolerant kidney transplant recipients (dated by TCRdb to about 2019). What the time point label conveys for this sample: blood sample drawn before combined kidney and bone marrow transplant. Library method: the immunoSEQ multiplex PCR assay. The source is immuneACCESS, and TCRdb retained only in-frame sequences with V and J called. Part of the clones is not carried over; for the studies checked, unresolved V genes explain less than half of this, and the remainder is unexplained. The sample records about 66,000 clones, roughly 92% of which are singletons. Of the sample, 9.5% to 13% is held by the ten largest clones. Here the sequenced sample was CD8+ T cells from blood, taken before the transplant. These receptors came from a human donor who received a combined kidney and bone marrow transplant.

With respect to this clone: Other nucleotide sequences in the sample specify the same CDR3. The chain uses TRBV30 and TRBJ2-7, with no clear D. Between the trimmed V and J ends, which lost 0 bases and 4 bases, there was a span of 4 bases. The V gene's germline CDR1 is GTSNPN and CDR2 SVGIG (reference sequence). This CDR3 contains 11 residues. The CDR3 here is CAWSVRYEQYF. Here the CDR3 DNA reads TGTGCCTGGAGTGTACGGTACGAGCAGTACTTC.

CDR3 DNA sequence: TGTGCCAGCAGCTCAGTAGGAAAGACAGGTGGAGAGGTTTATCAGCCCCAGCATTTT. This encodes CASSSVGKTGGEVYQPQHF. The chain joins TRBV7-9 to TRBJ1-5, with D tentatively TRBD1 (6 bases). The CDR3 is 19 amino acids. The V and J ends lost 4 bases and 5 bases respectively, with 27 bases between them. Germline CDR1 and CDR2: SEHNR and FQNEAQ (reference sequence).